The T cell receptor beta chain under discussion was sequenced for a study of Tregs in tolerant kidney transplant recipients (dated by TCRdb to the late 2010s). About the full investigation: The transplants used related donors with nonmyeloablative bone marrow transplantation, and mixed chimerism in the human trials was transient. TCRbeta sequencing was used in the study to identify donor-specific regulatory T cells before combined kidney and bone marrow transplantation, and the identified cells were then tracked after transplant.

Paper-wide results and their limitations: Because the PCR primers were changed over time for some patients, nucleotide-level comparison could not be performed across the samples from those patients. Expanding Tregs with activated donor B cells appeared to identify the most biologically relevant and donor-specific TCRbeta repertoire. Because the study included only a small number of patients, the results must be confirmed in larger populations and under other immunosuppression protocols. Biological reproducibility was not directly addressed, though technical replication error appeared minimal. In tolerant patients, the expansion of donor-specific Tregs was greater than global Treg expansion, suggesting that the expansion was antigen-driven rather than nonspecific.

For TCRbeta CDR3 sequencing, genomic DNA from the sorted cells was extracted using the QIAGEN DNeasy Blood and Tissue Kit. Through immunoSEQ, high-throughput TCRbeta CDR3 sequencing was done commercially, including PCR amplification with internal controls and bias correction. On the study's bioinformatics: A unique productive TCRbeta sequence was defined by the CDR3 nucleotide sequence when primers matched, and otherwise by the CDR3 amino acid sequence together with the Vbeta and Jbeta genes. As a correction for sorting error, sequences shared between sorted populations at a frequency ratio of 2:1 or less were discarded, and the remaining shared sequences were assigned to the higher population. Sequences were defined as donor-reactive when expanded at least 5-fold in CFSE-low cells versus unstimulated cells and present at a frequency of at least 0.01% in CFSE-low cells. Repertoire divergence was quantified by Jensen-Shannon divergence using the top 100 TCRbeta sequences ranked by frequency. For any sample with multiple sequencing runs, sorting error was corrected in each run separately before the runs were pooled. Sourced from immuneACCESS, this table was stored by TCRdb with only in-frame sequences that have V and J called. A share of the clones is absent; for the studies checked, an unresolved V gene accounts for under half, and the remainder has no known explanation. The V and J calls and the clone size are those of that table, but D and trimming were determined from the DNA. The table for this sample lists nearly 95,000 clones; 90% to 95% of them were counted only once. Approximately 0.48% of the sample comes from the top ten.

On this clone: Its antigen remains unidentified. The input lacks base qualities; no much larger clone sits a single base away.

Reading the label with the study, this specimen's time point is: blood sample drawn before combined kidney and bone marrow transplant. Thawed PBMCs were FACS-sorted into unstimulated Tregs (CD4+CD25+CD127-), CD4+ non-Tregs (CD4+CD25-), CD4 cells and CD8 cells. Patients were several combined kidney and bone marrow transplant recipients from the ITN036ST trial, and only these trial subjects had samples available. Healthy control blood was processed by Ficoll density gradient to PBMCs and cryopreserved; patient PBMCs were collected before and after transplant. After removal of 6 bases from V and 2 bases from J, the junction retains 6 bases not matched to a gene. CDR1 SNHLY and CDR2 FYNNEI were looked up in the germline V gene. Spanning cysteine to phenylalanine, the CDR3 consists of 15 amino acids. Only the CDR3 portion is preserved as DNA: 45 bases, with reading frame beginning at the first base.

Source: CD4+ T cells from blood, taken before the transplant. The sequence was collected from a human donor who received a combined kidney and bone marrow transplant. This chain joins TRBV2 to TRBJ2-2, and TRBD2 matches 7 of the central bases. The DNA is as follows: TGTGCCAGCAGCCCACTAGCGCCAAACACCGGGGAGCTGTTTTTT. Its product reads: CASSPLAPNTGELFF.